The clone carrying this T cell receptor beta chain was recorded once. The antigen remains undetermined. Sample-barcoded 5' priming and a J-beta primer mix drove a second PCR of about 6 to 11 cycles. Each CDR3 protein is one row after TCRdb ran MiXCR on the 5' RACE reads. Altogether about 1.5 million distinct CDR3 sequences are present, 35% to 45% being singletons, with the ten largest covering over 3.5%. This specimen comes from a study of blood T cells in healthy people across ages. Whole-study results and caveats: Percentage of naive T cells showed a strong correlation with TCR beta diversity.

V gave up 7 bases and J gave up 2 bases, with 11 bases separating them. Per germline, CDR1 SNHLY and CDR2 FYNNEI. The CDR3 length is 14 residues. The chain recombines TRBV2 with TRBJ1-4; D is unresolved. Sample: blood. The receptor was derived from a woman aged 18-29 years in good health. The CDR3 nucleotides read TGTGCCAGCATTCCACAGCCTACTAATGAAAAACTGTTTTTT. The encoded protein is CASIPQPTNEKLFF.